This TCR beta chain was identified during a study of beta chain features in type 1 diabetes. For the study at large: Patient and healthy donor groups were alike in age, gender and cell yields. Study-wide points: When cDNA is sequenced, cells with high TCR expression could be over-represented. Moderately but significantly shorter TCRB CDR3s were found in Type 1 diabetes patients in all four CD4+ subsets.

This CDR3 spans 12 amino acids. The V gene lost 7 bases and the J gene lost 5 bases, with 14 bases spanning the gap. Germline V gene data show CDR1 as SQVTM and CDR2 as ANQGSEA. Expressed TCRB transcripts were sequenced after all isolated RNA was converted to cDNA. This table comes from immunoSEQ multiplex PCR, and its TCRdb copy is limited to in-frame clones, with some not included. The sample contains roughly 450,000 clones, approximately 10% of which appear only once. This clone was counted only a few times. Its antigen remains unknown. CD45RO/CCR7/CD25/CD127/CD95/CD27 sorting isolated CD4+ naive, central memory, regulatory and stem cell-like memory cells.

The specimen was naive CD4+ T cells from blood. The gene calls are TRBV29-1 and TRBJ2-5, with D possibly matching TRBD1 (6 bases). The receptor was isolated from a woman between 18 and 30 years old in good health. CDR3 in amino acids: CSAGQGTETQYF. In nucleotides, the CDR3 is TGCAGCGCGGGACAAGGAACGGAGACCCAGTACTTC.